These 9 T cell receptor beta chains share one sample of origin, sequenced in a study of T cell responses to AZD1222 COVID-19 vaccine. Only in-frame clones appear in the TCRdb table, and some are missing; sequencing was by immunoSEQ multiplex PCR. This sample yields about 110,000 clones, of which around 82% are seen a single time; roughly 9.9% belongs to the top ten. The sequencing here drew on peripheral blood, taken on day 0 of AZD1222 vaccination. The origin of the receptors is an adult in good health.

The genes are TRBV11-2 and TRBJ1-3; D remains unclear. The CDR3 runs to 14 residues. The V gene's germline CDR1 is SGHAT and CDR2 FQNNGV. Trimming cost V 1 base and J 4 bases, with 8 bases left between them. The chain's CDR3 is CASSLVPPGNTIYF. The CDR3 region has the DNA TGTGCCAGCAGCTTAGTCCCGCCAGGAAACACCATATATTTT.

The chain uses TRBV7-3 and TRBJ2-3; D gene unclear. The CDR3 is made up of 13 amino acids. CDR1 and CDR2 (germline): SGHTA, FQGTGA. The V gene lost 6 bases and the J gene lost 11 bases, with 18 bases spanning the gap. CDR3 sequence: CASSSITGSGQYF. In nucleotides, the CDR3 is TGTGCCAGCAGTTCCATTACGGGTTCGGGGCAGTATTTT. Combining the CDR3 with reference TRBV7-3 and TRBJ2-3 gives the whole variable domain GAGVSQTPSNKVTEKGKYVELRCDPISGHTALYWYRQSLGQGPEFLIYFQGTGAADDSGLPNDRFFAVRPEGSVSTLKIQRTERGDSAVYLCASSSITGSGQYFGPGTRLTVL.

The V call is TRBV7-9, the J call TRBJ2-1; D possibly corresponds to TRBD1 (5 bases). Deletions cut 2 bases from V and 13 bases from J, with 12 bases between. The CDR3 totals 12 residues. CDR1 is SEHNR, CDR2 FQNEAQ, per germline (reference sequence). The CDR3 nucleotides are TGTGCCAGCAGCTTAACCCAGGGCAATCAGTTCTTC. Translation gives CASSLTQGNQFF.

V usage is TRBV2 and J usage is TRBJ1-6, with 8 bases fitting TRBD1. Germline CDR1 SNHLY, CDR2 FYNNEI. With V trimmed by 5 bases and J by 7 bases, 4 bases remained unmatched. The CDR3 runs to 14 residues. DNA of the CDR3: TGTGCCAGCAGTCTCGGACAGGGCAATTCACCCCTCCACTTT. It codes for CASSLGQGNSPLHF.

V is TRBV10-2 and J is TRBJ1-1; 7 positions match TRBD1. CDR1 is WSHSY and CDR2 is SAAADI in the germline V gene. V shed 6 bases, J shed 5 bases, and the junction held 9 bases outside the gene matches. The CDR3 has 14 amino acids. CDR3 DNA: TGCGCCAGCAGAGATAGGGGGCTCCCGACTGAAGCTTTCTTT. Its protein product is CASRDRGLPTEAFF.

In DNA, the CDR3 is TGTGCCAGCAGCTTAGGGGGGCTCCGGGACTACGAGCAGTACTTC. It translates to CASSLGGLRDYEQYF. This chain uses TRBV11-2 with TRBJ2-7; D may be TRBD1 (6 bases). The CDR3 contains 15 residues. Germline CDR1 SGHAT, CDR2 FQNNGV. V lost 1 base and J 3 bases, leaving 13 bases between the germline ends.

The chain employs TRBV7-9 and TRBJ2-1; a weak D match, TRBD1 (6 bases). The CDR3 has 13 residues. Between the trimmed V and J ends, which lost 5 bases and 9 bases, there was a span of 14 bases. CDR1 and CDR2 (germline): SEHNR, FQNEAQ (reference sequence). CDR3 loop: CASSLQGRVEQFF. CDR3 nucleotide sequence: TGTGCCAGCAGCCTCCAGGGGCGGGTTGAGCAGTTCTTC.

The chain is built from TRBV5-1 and TRBJ2-3; TRBD2 might be the D (7 bases). The CDR3 spans 13 residues. V was trimmed by 4 bases and J by 4 bases, leaving 10 bases between them. Germline CDR1 and CDR2: SGHRS and YFSETQ. CDR3 amino acids: CASSPGGPDTQYF. For the CDR3, the DNA is TGCGCCAGCAGCCCCGGGGGGCCAGATACGCAGTATTTT.

V is TRBV20-1 and J is TRBJ2-7; D assignment may be TRBD1 or TRBD2 (5 bases each). Germline values: CDR1 DFQATT, CDR2 SNEGSKA (reference sequence). CDR3 length: 11 residues. V lost 3 bases and J lost 4, with 7 bases in between. The CDR3 bases are TGCAGTGCTAGTGGGGGATACGAGCAGTACTTC. It specifies CSASGGYEQYF.